The rows below give T cell receptor beta chains drawn from one sample of a study of blood T cell repertoires in COVID-19. Method: immunoSEQ multiplex PCR; TCRdb's copy keeps in-frame clones and lacks some. Here the sample spans about 180,000 clones, 84% being singletons. Sequencing was performed on peripheral blood. Source of these receptors: a human donor in a cohort sampled during active COVID-19. The CDR3 runs from the conserved cysteine through the conserved F or W. Part of the rows lack a size; the others show once, few, many or a class for expanded clones.

>TRBJ2-5|TRBV5-4|-|12
CASSDRQETQYF
>TRBJ2-1|TRBV5-1|-|14
CASSLVQGLNEQFF
>TRBJ2-7|TRBV2|-|15
CASSPDREPSYEQYF
>TRBJ1-1|TRBV7-8|once|13
CASRMRGLTEAFF
>TRBJ2-1|TRBV7-6|-|16
CASSFQGQGAGDEQFF
>TRBJ2-3|TRBV5-8|-|19
CASSLARLAGGPSTDTQYF
>TRBJ1-1|TRBV5-1|-|16
CASSERTGGRGTEAFF
>TRBJ2-1|TRBV12-5|few|12
CASASGVNEQFF
>TRBJ2-1|TRBV7-3|-|15
CASSSTGGYDSEQFF
>TRBJ2-1|TRBV6-1|many|14
CASSEMGPPNEQFF
>TRBJ2-5|TRBV13|-|14
CASSPGGRTETQYF
>TRBJ2-5|TRBV10-3|-|15
CAISEAGTDQETQYF
>TRBJ2-7|TRBV11-1|-|14
CASSPRLSSYEQYF
>TRBJ2-3|TRBV5-5|-|14
CATMGGPSTDTQYF
>TRBJ2-5|TRBV6-5|few|14
CASSHSGGVFYGYF
>TRBJ1-1|TRBV4-1|-|16
CASSQVSSGPNTEAFF
>TRBJ1-1|TRBV5-1|-|15
CASSQLTGVNTEAFF
>TRBJ1-3|TRBV3-1/TRBV3-2|-|15
CASSPGQGSGNTIYF
>TRBJ1-2|TRBV5-6|-|16
CASSPIVGDRAPGYTF
>TRBJ2-7|TRBV5-6|few|15
CASRPTSGESYEQYF
>TRBJ1-2|TRBV27|-|14
CASSSLRDNYGYTF
>TRBJ2-1|TRBV5-5|-|12
CASSPEAPEQFF
>TRBJ1-3|TRBV19|once|14
CASSIGVSGNTIYF
>TRBJ2-1|TRBV24-1|-|13
CATSPGVTDEQFF
>TRBJ1-5|TRBV13|-|13
CASSLDRGQPQHF
>TRBJ2-5|TRBV5-1|-|15
CASSLGQGERETQYF
>TRBJ1-1|TRBV9|few|13
CASSVTAGTQAFF
>TRBJ2-5|TRBV2|-|12
CASSSGGETQYF
>TRBJ2-3|TRBV29-1|-|15
CSATPPAGVTDTQYF
>TRBJ2-7|TRBV6-5|once|12
CASSYSGGEQYF
>TRBJ2-7|TRBV5-4|-|14
CASSLNPGQDEQYF
>TRBJ1-6|TRBV5-4|-|14
CASSLLASASPLHF
>TRBJ1-5|TRBV6-6|-|16
CASSTTGAYSNQPQHF
>TRBJ1-1|TRBV5-1|-|13
CASSLGVNTEAFF
>TRBJ1-1|TRBV6-1|-|15
CASSEGGTLNTEAFF
>TRBJ2-2|TRBV12-3/TRBV12-4|-|12
CASSLSVGELFF
>TRBJ1-1|TRBV19|-|11
CASKRNTEAFF